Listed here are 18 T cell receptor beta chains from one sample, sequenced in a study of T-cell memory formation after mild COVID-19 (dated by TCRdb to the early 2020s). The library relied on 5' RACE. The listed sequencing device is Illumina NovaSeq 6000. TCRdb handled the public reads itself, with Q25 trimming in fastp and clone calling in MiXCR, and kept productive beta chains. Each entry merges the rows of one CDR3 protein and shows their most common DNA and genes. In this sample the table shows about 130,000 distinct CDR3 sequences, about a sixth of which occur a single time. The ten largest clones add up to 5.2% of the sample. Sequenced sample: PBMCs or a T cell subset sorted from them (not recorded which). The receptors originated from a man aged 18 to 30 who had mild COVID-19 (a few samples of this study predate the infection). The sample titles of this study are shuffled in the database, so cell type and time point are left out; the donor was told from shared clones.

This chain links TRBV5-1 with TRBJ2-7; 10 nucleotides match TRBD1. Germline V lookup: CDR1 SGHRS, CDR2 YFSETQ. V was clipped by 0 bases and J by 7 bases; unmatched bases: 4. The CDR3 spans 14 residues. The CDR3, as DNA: TGCGCCAGCAGCTTGGTCGACAGGGGGCAAGAGCAGTACTTC. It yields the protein CASSLVDRGQEQYF.

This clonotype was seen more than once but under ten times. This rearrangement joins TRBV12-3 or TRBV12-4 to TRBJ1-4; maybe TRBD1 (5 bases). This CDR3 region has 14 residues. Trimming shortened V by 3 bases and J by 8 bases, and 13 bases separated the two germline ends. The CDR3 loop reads CASSFFQGREKLFF. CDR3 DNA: TGTGCCAGCAGTTTTTTCCAGGGAAGGGAAAAACTGTTTTTT.

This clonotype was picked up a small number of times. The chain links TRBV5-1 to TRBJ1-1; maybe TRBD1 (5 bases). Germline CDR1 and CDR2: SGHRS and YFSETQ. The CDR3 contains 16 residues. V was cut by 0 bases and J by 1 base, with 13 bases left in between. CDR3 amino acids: CASSLEGNSQNTEAFF. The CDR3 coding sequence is TGCGCCAGCAGCTTGGAGGGGAACAGCCAGAACACTGAAGCTTTCTTT.

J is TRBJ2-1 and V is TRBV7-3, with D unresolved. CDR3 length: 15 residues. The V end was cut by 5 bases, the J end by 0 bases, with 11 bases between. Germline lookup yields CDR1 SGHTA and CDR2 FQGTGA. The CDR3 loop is CASSPTGPSYNEQFF. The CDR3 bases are TGTGCCAGCAGCCCCACCGGACCCTCCTACAATGAGCAGTTCTTC.

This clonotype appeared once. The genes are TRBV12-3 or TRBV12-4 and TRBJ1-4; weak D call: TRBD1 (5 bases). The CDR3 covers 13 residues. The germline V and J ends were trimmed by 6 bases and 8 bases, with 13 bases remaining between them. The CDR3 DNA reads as TGTGCCAGCAGCGTAGACAGTGGCGAAAAACTGTTTTTT. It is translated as CASSVDSGEKLFF.

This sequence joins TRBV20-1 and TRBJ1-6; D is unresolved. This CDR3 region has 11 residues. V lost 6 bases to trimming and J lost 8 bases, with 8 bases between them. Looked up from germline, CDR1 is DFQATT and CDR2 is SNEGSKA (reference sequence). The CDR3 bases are TGCAGTGCCAAGGAGTATTCACCCCTCCACTTT. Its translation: CSAKEYSPLHF.

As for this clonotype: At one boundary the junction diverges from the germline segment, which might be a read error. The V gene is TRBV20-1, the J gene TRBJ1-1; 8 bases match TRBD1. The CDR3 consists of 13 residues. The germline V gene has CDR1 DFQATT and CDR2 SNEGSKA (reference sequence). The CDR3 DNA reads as TGCAGTGCTGGAGACAGGGGGAACACTGAAGCTTTCTTT. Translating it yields CSAGDRGNTEAFF.

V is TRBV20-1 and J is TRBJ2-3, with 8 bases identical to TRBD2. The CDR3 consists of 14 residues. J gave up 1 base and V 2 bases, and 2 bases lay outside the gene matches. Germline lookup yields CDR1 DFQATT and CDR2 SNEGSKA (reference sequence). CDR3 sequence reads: CSARPGLGTDTQYF. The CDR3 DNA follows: TGCAGTGCTAGACCGGGACTAGGCACAGATACGCAGTATTTT.

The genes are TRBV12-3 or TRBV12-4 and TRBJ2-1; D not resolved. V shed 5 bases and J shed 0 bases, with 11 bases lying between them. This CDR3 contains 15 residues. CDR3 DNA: TGTGCCAGCAGTAAATGGGGTGTCTCCTACAATGAGCAGTTCTTC. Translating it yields CASSKWGVSYNEQFF.

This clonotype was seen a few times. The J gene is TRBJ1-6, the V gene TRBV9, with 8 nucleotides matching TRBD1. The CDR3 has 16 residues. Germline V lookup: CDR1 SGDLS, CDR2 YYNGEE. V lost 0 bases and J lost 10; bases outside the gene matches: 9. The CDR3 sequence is CASSVEPGQGGSPLHF. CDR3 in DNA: TGTGCCAGCAGCGTAGAGCCTGGACAGGGAGGGTCACCCCTCCACTTT.

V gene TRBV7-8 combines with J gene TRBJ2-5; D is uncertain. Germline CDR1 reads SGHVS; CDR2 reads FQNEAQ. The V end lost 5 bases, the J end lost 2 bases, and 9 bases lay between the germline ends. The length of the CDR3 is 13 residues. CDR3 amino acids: CASSPPIQETQYF. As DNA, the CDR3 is TGTGCCAGCAGCCCCCCGATACAAGAGACCCAGTACTTC.

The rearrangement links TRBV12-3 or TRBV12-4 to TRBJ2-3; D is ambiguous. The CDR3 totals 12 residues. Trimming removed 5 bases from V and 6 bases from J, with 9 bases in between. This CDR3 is CASSPLRDTQYF. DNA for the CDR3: TGTGCCAGCAGTCCTCTACGGGATACGCAGTATTTT.

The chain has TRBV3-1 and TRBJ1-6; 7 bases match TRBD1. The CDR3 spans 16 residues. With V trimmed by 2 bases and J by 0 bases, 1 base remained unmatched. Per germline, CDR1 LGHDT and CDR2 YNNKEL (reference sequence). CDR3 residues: CASSQQGGSYNSPLHF. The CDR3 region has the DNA TGTGCCAGCAGCCAACAGGGGGGCTCCTATAATTCACCCCTCCACTTT. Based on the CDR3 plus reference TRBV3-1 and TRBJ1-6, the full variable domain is DTAVSQTPKYLVTQMGNDKSIKCEQNLGHDTMYWYKQDSKKFLKIMFSYNNKELIINETVPNRFSPKSPDKAHLNLHINSLELGDSAVYFCASSQQGGSYNSPLHFGNGTRLTVT.

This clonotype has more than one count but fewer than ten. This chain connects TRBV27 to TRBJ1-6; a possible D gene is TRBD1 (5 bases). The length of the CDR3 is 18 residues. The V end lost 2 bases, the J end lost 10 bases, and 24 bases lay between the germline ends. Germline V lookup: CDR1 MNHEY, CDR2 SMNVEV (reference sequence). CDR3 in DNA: TGTGCCAGCAGTTTAACCTCAACCTCGGGATTGAGGGGATCACCCCTCCACTTT. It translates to CASSLTSTSGLRGSPLHF.

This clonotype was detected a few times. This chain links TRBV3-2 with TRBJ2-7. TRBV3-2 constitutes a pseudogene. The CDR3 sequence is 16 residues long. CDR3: CASSQIGVGEAYEQYV. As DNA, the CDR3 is TGTGCCAGCAGCCAAATAGGTGTTGGCGAGGCCTACGAGCAGTACGTC.

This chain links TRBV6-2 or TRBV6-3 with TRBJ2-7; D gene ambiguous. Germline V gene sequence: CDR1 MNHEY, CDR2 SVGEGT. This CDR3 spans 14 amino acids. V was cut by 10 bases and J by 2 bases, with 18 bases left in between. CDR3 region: CATQHPGQTYEQYF. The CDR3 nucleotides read TGTGCCACCCAGCACCCGGGCCAGACCTACGAGCAGTACTTC.

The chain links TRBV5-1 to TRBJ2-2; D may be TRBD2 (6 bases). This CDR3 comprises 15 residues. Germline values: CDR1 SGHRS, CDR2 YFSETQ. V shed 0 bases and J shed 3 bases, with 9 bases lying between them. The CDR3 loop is CASSLGLVHTGELFF. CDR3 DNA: TGCGCCAGCAGCTTGGGACTAGTTCACACCGGGGAGCTGTTTTTT.

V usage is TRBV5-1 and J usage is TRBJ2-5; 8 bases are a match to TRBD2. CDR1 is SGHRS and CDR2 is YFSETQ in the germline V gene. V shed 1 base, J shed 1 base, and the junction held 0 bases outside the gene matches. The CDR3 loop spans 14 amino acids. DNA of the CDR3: TGCGCCAGCAGCTTGAGCGGGAGCCAAGAGACCCAGTACTTC. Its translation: CASSLSGSQETQYF.